These 29 T cell receptor beta chains were all obtained from the same sample, sequenced in a study of T cell responses to AZD1222 COVID-19 vaccine. Using immunoSEQ multiplex PCR, the repertoire was profiled, and TCRdb retains in-frame clones only, with some absent. The table has some 130,000 clones, 75% to 95% seen once. The sequenced sample was peripheral blood, obtained on day 0 of AZD1222 vaccination. The receptors were sampled from an adult in good health.

The chain links TRBV10-3 to TRBJ1-3; tentatively, D is TRBD1 (6 bases). CDR1 and CDR2 from the germline V gene are ENHRY and SYGVKD. The CDR3 extends over 14 amino acids. V lost 6 bases and J 4 bases, leaving 13 bases between the germline ends. The CDR3 here is CAIRKQGSGNTIYF. In nucleotides, the CDR3 is TGTGCCATCAGAAAACAGGGTTCCGGAAACACCATATATTTT.

The J gene is TRBJ1-1, the V gene TRBV19; 7 bases agree with TRBD1. The V and J ends lost 6 bases and 1 base, in that order; junction bases with no gene match: 8. Germline lookup yields CDR1 LNHDA and CDR2 SQIVND (reference sequence). The CDR3 has 15 amino acids. This CDR3 reads CASSPEGQRNTEAFF. As DNA, the CDR3 is TGTGCCAGTAGCCCCGAGGGACAGAGGAACACTGAAGCTTTCTTT.

V usage is TRBV2 and J usage is TRBJ2-7; tentative D call: TRBD2 (5 bases). CDR3 length: 12 amino acids. Trimming cost V 6 bases and J 2 bases, with 8 bases left between them. Looked up from germline, CDR1 is SNHLY and CDR2 is FYNNEI. The CDR3 nucleotides are TGTGCCAGCAGGGACGGGACCTACGAGCAGTACTTC. Translation: CASRDGTYEQYF. The full variable domain, in which reference TRBV2 and TRBJ2-7 provide the parts outside the CDR3, is EPEVTQTPSHQVTQMGQEVILRCVPISNHLYFYWYRQILGQKVEFLVSFYNNEISEKSEIFDDQFSVERPDGSNFTLKIRSTKLEDSAMYFCASRDGTYEQYFGPGTRLTVT.

The sample holds a few counts of this clone. The genes are TRBV5-1 and TRBJ2-7, with 9 bases lining up with TRBD1. From germline, CDR1 is SGHRS and CDR2 YFSETQ. With V trimmed by 2 bases and J by 5 bases, 8 bases remained unmatched. The CDR3 covers 15 residues. This CDR3 is CASSFDTGGVDEQYF. The CDR3 bases are TGCGCCAGCAGCTTTGATACAGGGGGCGTGGACGAGCAGTACTTC.

This chain joins TRBV7-9 and TRBJ2-7, with 7 bases fitting TRBD1. The CDR3 has 14 amino acids. J lost 6 bases, V lost 5 bases, and 10 bases had no gene match. The germline V gene encodes CDR1 SEHNR and CDR2 FQNEAQ (reference sequence). CDR3 region: CASSVRQGPSEQYF. As DNA, the CDR3 is TGTGCCAGCAGCGTTCGACAGGGCCCATCCGAGCAGTACTTC. The whole variable domain, filled in from reference TRBV7-9 and TRBJ2-7, reads DTGVSQNPRHKITKRGQNVTFRCDPISEHNRLYWYRQTLGQGPEFLTYFQNEAQLEKSRLLSDRFSAERPKGSFSTLEIQRTEQGDSAMYLCASSVRQGPSEQYFGPGTRLTVT.

This chain connects TRBV11-1 to TRBJ2-1; D is uncertain. CDR1 and CDR2 from the germline V gene are SGHAT and FQDESV (reference sequence). The germline V and J ends were trimmed by 5 bases and 4 bases, with 9 bases remaining between them. The CDR3 length is 13 residues. The CDR3 nucleotides are TGTGCCAGCAGCCGATACAAGTACAATGAGCAGTTCTTC. It encodes CASSRYKYNEQFF.

The chain recombines TRBV30 with TRBJ1-4; D gene ambiguous. Per the germline V gene, CDR1 is GTSNPN and CDR2 is SVGIG (reference sequence). The CDR3 sequence is 13 residues long. Trimming pared 1 base from V and 10 bases from J, leaving 13 bases between. CDR3 coding DNA: TGTGCCTGGAGTGCTACGGAATTCCCAAAACTGTTTTTT. As protein: CAWSATEFPKLFF.

The rearrangement joins TRBV27 to TRBJ1-2; the D gene is possibly TRBD1 (5 bases). With 8 bases removed from V and 0 bases from J, the gap between germline ends came to 13 bases. This CDR3 is built from 14 residues. Germline-derived CDR1 and CDR2 are MNHEY and SMNVEV (reference sequence). The CDR3 spells CASSRGSSNYGYTF. CDR3 DNA sequence: TGTGCCAGCTCTCGGGGGTCTTCTAACTATGGCTACACCTTC.

This chain connects TRBV7-9 to TRBJ1-2; a weak D match, TRBD1 (6 bases). This CDR3 has 16 residues. Germline assignment: CDR1 SEHNR and CDR2 FQNEAQ (reference sequence). Trimming shortened V by 0 bases and J by 8 bases, and 19 bases separated the two germline ends. The CDR3 DNA sequence: TGTGCCAGCAGCTTAGCCACGGGGGGCCCAGGTCGAGGCTACACCTTC. Encoded protein: CASSLATGGPGRGYTF.

The chain is built from TRBV19 and TRBJ2-1; 10 bases are a match to TRBD2. This CDR3 has 17 residues. The trim removed 2 bases at V and 1 base at J, leaving 5 bases unmatched. The germline V gene has CDR1 LNHDA and CDR2 SQIVND (reference sequence). CDR3 residues: CASSIYSSGGSYNEQFF. CDR3 nucleotide sequence: TGTGCCAGTAGTATATATTCTAGCGGGGGTTCCTACAATGAGCAGTTCTTC. The complete variable domain, with remaining parts taken from reference TRBV19 and TRBJ2-1, reads DGGITQSPKYLFRKEGQNVTLSCEQNLNHDAMYWYRQDPGQGLRLIYYSQIVNDFQKGDIAEGYSVSREKKESFPLTVTSAQKNPTAFYLCASSIYSSGGSYNEQFFGPGTRLTVL.

The V call is TRBV7-2, the J call TRBJ1-2, with 8 bases matching TRBD1. Germline trimming cut 6 bases from V and 5 bases from J; bases unmatched to any gene: 5. Per germline, CDR1 SGHTA and CDR2 FQGNSA. The CDR3 totals 13 residues. The CDR3 coding sequence is TGTGCCAGCAGGCCCGGGACAGGATATGGCTACACCTTC. Translation: CASRPGTGYGYTF.

The CDR3 sequence is CASSSGVGANSPLHF. CDR3 DNA sequence: TGTGCCAGCAGCTCGGGAGTAGGGGCAAATTCACCCCTCCACTTT. This chain joins TRBV7-8 and TRBJ1-6, with a possible D match to TRBD1 (5 bases). The V gene's germline CDR1 is SGHVS and CDR2 FQNEAQ. V lost 4 bases and J lost 7, with 14 bases in between. This CDR3 contains 15 residues.

The J gene is TRBJ1-1, the V gene TRBV5-1; D is unclear. Germline V gene lookup returns CDR1 SGHRS and CDR2 YFSETQ. This CDR3 is built from 13 residues. The ends were cut back, 5 bases at V and 4 bases at J, with 12 bases in the middle. This chain's CDR3 is CASRGGISTEAFF. For the CDR3, the DNA is TGCGCCAGCAGAGGAGGGATTTCCACTGAAGCTTTCTTT.

This clone was detected once. V is TRBV7-9 and J is TRBJ2-1, with D hard to call. The CDR3 length is 13 residues. Germline loops: CDR1 SEHNR, CDR2 FQNEAQ (reference sequence). Trimming left V 5 bases short and J 7 bases short, with 12 bases between. For the CDR3, the DNA is TGTGCCAGCAGCCCCCCGGATAGGAATGAGCAGTTCTTC. Translated, it gives CASSPPDRNEQFF.

V is TRBV19 and J is TRBJ1-5; tentatively, D is TRBD1 (6 bases). The CDR3 runs to 16 residues. CDR1 is LNHDA, CDR2 SQIVND, per germline (reference sequence). Trimming stripped 7 bases from V and 1 base from J, with 17 bases between. This CDR3 is CASNSRGQNSNQPQHF. CDR3 sequence (DNA): TGTGCCAGTAACTCCCGGGGGCAAAACAGCAATCAGCCCCAGCATTTT.

This chain connects TRBV19 to TRBJ1-1, with 7 nucleotides matching TRBD1. This CDR3 comprises 13 residues. In germline, CDR1 is LNHDA, CDR2 SQIVND (reference sequence). The V segment lost 8 bases and the J segment 2 bases; nucleotides outside the gene matches: 5. CDR3 nucleotides: TGTGCCAGTTGGGACAGCTTTAACACTGAAGCTTTCTTT. Translated, it gives CASWDSFNTEAFF.

The gene calls are TRBV7-8 and TRBJ2-5; 7 bases are a match to TRBD1. Germline-derived CDR1 and CDR2 are SGHVS and FQNEAQ. The V segment lost 1 base and the J segment 2 bases; nucleotides outside the gene matches: 4. The CDR3 sequence is 15 residues long. CDR3: CASSLGGTAQETQYF. The CDR3 DNA follows: TGTGCCAGCAGCTTAGGTGGGACAGCTCAAGAGACCCAGTACTTC.

This chain connects TRBV19 to TRBJ1-4; 7 bases are shared with TRBD1. The CDR3 is 17 residues long. Trimming took 6 bases from V and 0 from J; bases not matched to a gene: 10. Germline V gives CDR1 LNHDA, CDR2 SQIVND (reference sequence). In nucleotides, the CDR3 is TGTGCCAGTAGGAGACGCACAGGGGCTGCAACTAATGAAAAACTGTTTTTT. Residues: CASRRRTGAATNEKLFF.

The rearrangement joins TRBV6-2 or TRBV6-3 to TRBJ2-2; maybe TRBD1 (5 bases). Germline V gene lookup returns CDR1 MNHEY and CDR2 SVGEGT. The CDR3 length is 14 residues. V was pared by 2 bases and J by 5 bases, with 9 bases between. The CDR3 DNA reads TGTGCCAGCAGTTACAGGGGTCCAACCGGGGAGCTGTTTTTT. The encoded protein is CASSYRGPTGELFF.

The chain combines TRBV13 with TRBJ1-5; TRBD1 is a possible D gene (5 bases). Deletions cut 5 bases from V and 5 bases from J, with 10 bases between. The germline V gene has CDR1 PRHDT and CDR2 FYEKMQ (reference sequence). The CDR3 extends over 13 amino acids. The CDR3 coding sequence is TGTGCCAGCAGCCAGGGCCACGATCAGCCCCAGCATTTT. It is translated as CASSQGHDQPQHF. The variable domain in full, completed from reference TRBV13 and TRBJ1-5, reads AAGVIQSPRHLIKEKRETATLKCYPIPRHDTVYWYQQGPGQDPQFLISFYEKMQSDKGSIPDRFSAQQFSDYHSELNMSSLELGDSALYFCASSQGHDQPQHFGDGTRLSIL.

The chain couples TRBV24-1 to TRBJ1-4, with D perhaps TRBD1 (5 bases). Germline V gene sequence: CDR1 KGHDR, CDR2 SFDVKD. The CDR3 is 15 amino acids. Trimming left V 4 bases short and J 11 bases short, with 19 bases between. The CDR3 DNA reads TGTGCCACCAGTGAATCCAGGGATATTATCGGGAAACTGTTTTTT. It translates to CATSESRDIIGKLFF.

The chain recombines TRBV5-4 with TRBJ1-1; 9 bases map to TRBD1. The V gene's germline CDR1 is SGHNT and CDR2 YYREEE (reference sequence). Losses at the gene ends were 4 bases for V and 6 bases for J; bases not matched to a gene: 10. There are 15 residues in the CDR3. CDR3 protein: CASSGTGQGGSEAFF. The DNA of the CDR3 is TGTGCCAGCAGCGGGACGGGACAGGGAGGGTCTGAAGCTTTCTTT.

The chain employs TRBV19 and TRBJ1-6, with D possibly TRBD1 on 5 matching bases. The CDR3 runs 13 residues. Germline loops: CDR1 LNHDA, CDR2 SQIVND (reference sequence). Trimming removed 5 bases at V and 7 bases at J, with 9 bases between. CDR3 nucleotides: TGTGCCAGTAGTTCCCAGGGAAATTCACCCCTCCACTTT. Translation: CASSSQGNSPLHF.

The V gene is TRBV30, the J gene TRBJ1-4, with D uncertain. This CDR3 comprises 14 residues. V dropped 0 bases and J dropped 0 bases, with 5 bases sitting between them. Germline V gives CDR1 GTSNPN, CDR2 SVGIG (reference sequence). CDR3 sequence (DNA): TGTGCCTGGAGTGTAGCCTCAACTAATGAAAAACTGTTTTTT. Translation: CAWSVASTNEKLFF.

The chain links TRBV15 to TRBJ1-6; a weak D match, TRBD1 (5 bases). The CDR3 loop spans 14 amino acids. Trimming stripped 4 bases from V and 6 bases from J, with 10 bases between. Germline values: CDR1 LNHNV, CDR2 YYDKDF (reference sequence). DNA for the CDR3: TGTGCCACCAGCATCCAGGGAGGTAATTCACCCCTCCACTTT. Its translation is CATSIQGGNSPLHF.

The rearrangement links TRBV16 to TRBJ1-5; D may be TRBD1 (5 bases). Germline V gives CDR1 KGHSY, CDR2 FQNENV. Between the trimmed V and J ends, which lost 0 bases and 8 bases, there was a span of 14 bases. CDR3 length: 15 residues. The CDR3 sequence: CASSQSESGREPQHF. CDR3 nucleotides: TGTGCCAGCAGCCAATCGGAGTCAGGGCGTGAGCCCCAGCATTTT.

This chain connects TRBV6-2 or TRBV6-3 to TRBJ2-3; TRBD2 matches at 10 bases. This CDR3 has 15 residues. Trimming removed 6 bases from V and 1 base from J; junction bases left unmatched: 4. The germline V gene has CDR1 MNHEY and CDR2 SVGEGT. DNA for the CDR3: TGTGCCAGCAGCCGTACTAGCGGGGGCACAGATACGCAGTATTTT. Protein product: CASSRTSGGTDTQYF.

The chain carries TRBV10-3 and TRBJ2-7; 13 bases fit TRBD2. Germline V lookup: CDR1 ENHRY, CDR2 SYGVKD. V lost 9 bases to trimming and J lost 1 base; unmatched junction nucleotides: 9. This CDR3 has 16 amino acids. The CDR3, as DNA: TGTGCCATAGGACTAGCGGGGGACCTAAGATCCTACGAGCAGTACTTC. The encoded protein is CAIGLAGDLRSYEQYF.

The rearrangement uses TRBV5-1 and TRBJ1-4; the D gene is possibly TRBD1 (6 bases). This CDR3 comprises 16 residues. Trimming cost V 4 bases and J 3 bases, with 16 bases left between them. Germline assignment: CDR1 SGHRS and CDR2 YFSETQ. The CDR3 sequence is CASSRLGGNPNEKLFF. The CDR3 bases are TGCGCCAGCAGCCGCTTAGGGGGGAATCCTAATGAAAAACTGTTTTTT.